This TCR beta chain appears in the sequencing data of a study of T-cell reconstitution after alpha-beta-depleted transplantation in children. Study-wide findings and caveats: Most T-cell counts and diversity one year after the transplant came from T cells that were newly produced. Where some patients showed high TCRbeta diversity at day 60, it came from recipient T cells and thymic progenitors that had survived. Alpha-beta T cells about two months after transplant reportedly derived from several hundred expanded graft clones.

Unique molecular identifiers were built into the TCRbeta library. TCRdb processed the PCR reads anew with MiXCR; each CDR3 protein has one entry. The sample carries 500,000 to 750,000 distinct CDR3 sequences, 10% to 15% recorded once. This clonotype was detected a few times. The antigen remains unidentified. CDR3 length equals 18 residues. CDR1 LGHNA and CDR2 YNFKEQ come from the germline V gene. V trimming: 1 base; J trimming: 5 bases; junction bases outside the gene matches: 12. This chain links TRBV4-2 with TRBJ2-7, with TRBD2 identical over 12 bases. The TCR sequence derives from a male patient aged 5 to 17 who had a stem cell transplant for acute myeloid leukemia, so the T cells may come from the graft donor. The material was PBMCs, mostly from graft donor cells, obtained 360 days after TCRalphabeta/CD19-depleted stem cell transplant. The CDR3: CASSQGVRLAGGYDEQYF. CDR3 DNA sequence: TGTGCCAGCAGCCAAGGGGTTAGGCTAGCGGGAGGGTATGACGAGCAGTACTTC.